This T cell receptor (beta chain) was sequenced during a study of T cell responses to AZD1222 COVID-19 vaccine. General study points: Spike-wide coverage was observed for vaccine-associated CD4 TCRs, with dominant responses at 160-218 and 743-854. Nearly half of spike-specific TCRs reportedly target variant regions that are unmutated in the B.1.351 and B.1.1.7 variants. Among the donors, most were white British and more were female, and clonal diversity was possibly underestimated.

Note on this clone: Its antigen remains unknown.

Germline V gives CDR1 SGHAT, CDR2 FQNNGV. The CDR3 runs 16 residues. Between the trimmed V and J ends, which lost 5 bases and 0 bases, there was a span of 11 bases. Only in-frame clones appear in the TCRdb table, and some are missing; sequencing was by immunoSEQ multiplex PCR. The table lists under 50,000 clones, about 90% of them singletons. This receptor was taken from an adult who received the MenACWY meningococcal vaccine as a control. Source: peripheral blood, taken 28 days after the second dose of the MenACWY control vaccine. The V call is TRBV11-2, the J call TRBJ2-6; no definite D call. The CDR3 sequence: CASSPSRFSGANVLTF. The CDR3 nucleotides are TGTGCCAGCAGCCCCTCTCGTTTCTCTGGGGCCAACGTCCTGACTTTC.